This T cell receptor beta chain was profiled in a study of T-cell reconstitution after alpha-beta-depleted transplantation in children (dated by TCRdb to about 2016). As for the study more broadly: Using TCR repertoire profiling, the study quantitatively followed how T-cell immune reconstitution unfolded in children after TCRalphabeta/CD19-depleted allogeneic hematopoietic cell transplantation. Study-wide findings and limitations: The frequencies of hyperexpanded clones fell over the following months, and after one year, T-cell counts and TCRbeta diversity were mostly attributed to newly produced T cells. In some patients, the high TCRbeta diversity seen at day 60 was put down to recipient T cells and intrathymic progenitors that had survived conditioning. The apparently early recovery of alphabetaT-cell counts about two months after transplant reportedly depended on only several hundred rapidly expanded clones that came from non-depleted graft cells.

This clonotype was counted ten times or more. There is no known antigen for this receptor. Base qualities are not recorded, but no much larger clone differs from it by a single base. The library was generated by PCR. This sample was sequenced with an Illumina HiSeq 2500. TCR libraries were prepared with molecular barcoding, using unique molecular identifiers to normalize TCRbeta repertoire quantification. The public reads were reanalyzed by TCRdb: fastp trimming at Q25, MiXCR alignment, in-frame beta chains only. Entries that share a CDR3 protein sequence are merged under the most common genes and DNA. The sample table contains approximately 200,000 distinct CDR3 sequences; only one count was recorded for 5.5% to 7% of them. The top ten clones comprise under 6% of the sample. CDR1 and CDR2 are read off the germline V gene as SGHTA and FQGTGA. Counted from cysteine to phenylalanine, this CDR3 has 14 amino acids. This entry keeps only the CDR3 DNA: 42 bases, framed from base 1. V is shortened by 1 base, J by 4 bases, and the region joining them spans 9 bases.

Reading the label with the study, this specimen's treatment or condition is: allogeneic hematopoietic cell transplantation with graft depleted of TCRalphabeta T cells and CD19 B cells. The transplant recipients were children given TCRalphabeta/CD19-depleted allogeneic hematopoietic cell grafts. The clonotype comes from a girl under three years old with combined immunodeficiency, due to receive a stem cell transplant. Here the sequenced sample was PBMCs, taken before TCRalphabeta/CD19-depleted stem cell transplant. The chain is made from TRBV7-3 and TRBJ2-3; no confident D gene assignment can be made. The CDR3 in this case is CASSLSPGSDTQYF. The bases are TGTGCCAGCAGCTTAAGCCCCGGGTCAGATACGCAGTATTTT.